Only a few counts were recorded for the clone carrying this T cell receptor (beta chain). Its antigen is currently unknown. The sample is drawn from a study of T-cell memory formation after mild COVID-19. Study-level results: Second-wave clones peaking on day 37 lacked confirmed SARS-CoV-2 specificity. Mainly CM and EM harbored the contracting CD4+ clones; mainly EMRA harbored the CD8+ ones.

TCRdb analysed the 5' RACE reads with MiXCR anew, one entry per CDR3 protein. The table has 400,000 or so distinct CDR3 sequences, around a fifth seen once; the top ten hold around 12%. The ends lost 2 bases at V and 6 bases at J; junction bases unmatched: 9. Germline V gene sequence: CDR1 ENHRY, CDR2 SYGVKD. This CDR3 comprises 16 residues. This TCR was recovered from an adult woman who had mild COVID-19 (a few samples of this study predate the infection). Cell type and time point are not known. The material sequenced was PBMCs or a T cell subset sorted from them (not recorded which). This chain connects TRBV10-3 to TRBJ2-1; TRBD1 matches at 8 bases. The CDR3 DNA is TGTGCCATCAGTGAGACCCTGACAGGGGTTACCAATGAGCAGTTCTTC. Protein sequence: CAISETLTGVTNEQFF.